The rows below give T cell receptor beta chains drawn from one sample of a study of blood T cell repertoires in COVID-19. The protocol was immunoSEQ multiplex PCR, while the TCRdb copy is restricted to in-frame clones and leaves out a portion. This sample yields some 13,000 clones, of which approximately 92% are seen a single time; 2.5% to 3% belongs to the top ten. Sample: peripheral blood. Receptor source: a human donor in a cohort sampled during active COVID-19. The CDR3 runs from the conserved cysteine through the conserved F or W. D genes are given only for firm matches. Clone size, where shown, is once, few, many, or a class for clones that have expanded.

d_call clone_size j_call v_call cdr3_aa cdr3_nt
. . TRBJ2-3 TRBV27 CASSSNRGIADTQYF TGTGCCAGCAGTTCGAATCGGGGAATCGCAGATACGCAGTATTTT
TRBD1 . TRBJ2-7 TRBV7-2 CASSTTGGSGSEQYF TGTGCCAGCAGCACGACAGGGGGCTCGGGGAGCGAGCAGTACTTC
. . TRBJ1-2 TRBV2 CASTKPRPGLTNYGYTF TGTGCCAGCACCAAACCCCGGCCAGGGCTAACTAACTATGGCTACACCTTC
TRBD1 . TRBJ2-7 TRBV5-8 CASSSVTGDPYEQYF TGTGCCAGCAGCTCGGTGACAGGGGACCCCTACGAGCAGTACTTC
. . TRBJ1-2 TRBV19 CASTFLSESGYTF TGTGCCAGTACCTTCCTTTCGGAGAGTGGCTACACCTTC
. . TRBJ2-7 TRBV7-9 CASSTQQGEQYF TGTGCCAGCAGCACCCAACAGGGCGAGCAGTACTTC
. . TRBJ2-3 TRBV6-5 CASSYGVTGTDTQYF TGTGCCAGCAGTTACGGTGTTACGGGCACAGATACGCAGTATTTT
TRBD2 . TRBJ2-7 TRBV28 CASSYRLAGAGEQYF TGTGCCAGCAGTTATCGACTAGCGGGAGCGGGCGAGCAGTACTTC
. . TRBJ2-4 TRBV30 CAWSVPLAKNIQYF TGTGCCTGGAGTGTCCCCCTAGCCAAAAACATTCAGTACTTC
. . TRBJ1-2 TRBV5-1 CASSLVEGRGYTF TGCGCCAGCAGCTTGGTGGAGGGTCGCGGCTACACCTTC
. . TRBJ2-1 TRBV6-2/TRBV6-3 CASSANRVLPGNEQFF TGTGCCAGCAGTGCAAACAGGGTACTACCAGGCAATGAGCAGTTCTTC
TRBD2 . TRBJ2-7 TRBV27 CASSLDLAGVGEQYF TGTGCCAGCAGTTTAGACCTAGCGGGAGTTGGCGAGCAGTACTTC
. . TRBJ2-2 TRBV6-1 CASSAGTPANTGELFF TGTGCCAGCAGTGCGGGGACTCCTGCGAACACCGGGGAGCTGTTTTTT
. once TRBJ2-3 TRBV5-1 CASKQGPLTDTQYF TGCGCCAGCAAACAGGGACCCCTGACAGATACGCAGTATTTT
TRBD1 . TRBJ1-1 TRBV7-9 CASSLSGTGHTEAFF TGTGCCAGCAGCCTTTCCGGGACAGGGCACACTGAAGCTTTCTTT
. few TRBJ2-2 TRBV5-1 CASSLGTANTGELFF TGCGCCAGCAGCTTGGGGACAGCGAACACCGGGGAGCTGTTTTTT
TRBD1 . TRBJ1-2 TRBV3-1/TRBV3-2 CASSLDRGGGYTF TGTGCCAGCAGCTTGGACAGGGGCGGTGGCTACACCTTC
TRBD1 few TRBJ2-7 TRBV7-9 CASSPGDRGSEQYF TGTGCCAGCAGCCCAGGGGACAGGGGATCCGAGCAGTACTTC
. . TRBJ2-2 TRBV7-9 CATQVWGGTNTGELFF TGTGCCACCCAAGTCTGGGGGGGCACCAACACCGGGGAGCTGTTTTTT
. . TRBJ1-1 TRBV27 CASSLNRAVTAFF TGTGCCAGCAGTTTAAACAGGGCCGTGACCGCTTTCTTT
. once TRBJ2-5 TRBV7-5 CVRSPLTSGSREETQYF TGTGTCAGAAGCCCCCTGACTAGCGGGAGTAGGGAAGAGACCCAGTACTTC
. once TRBJ2-5 TRBV2 CASSELPRETQYF TGTGCCAGCAGTGAGTTACCCAGGGAGACCCAGTACTTC
. . TRBJ1-4 TRBV20-1 CSARGNEKLFF TGCAGTGCCAGGGGTAATGAAAAACTGTTTTTT
. . TRBJ1-2 TRBV18 CASSPQRTVANYGYTF TGTGCCAGCTCACCGCAGAGGACAGTCGCAAACTATGGCTACACCTTC
. . TRBJ2-2 TRBV24-1 CATSESREGGELFF TGTGCCACCAGTGAGTCCCGTGAGGGCGGGGAGCTGTTTTTT
TRBD1 few TRBJ2-7 TRBV5-1 CASSLDRGQSYEQYF TGCGCCAGCAGCTTGGACAGGGGGCAGTCCTACGAGCAGTACTTC